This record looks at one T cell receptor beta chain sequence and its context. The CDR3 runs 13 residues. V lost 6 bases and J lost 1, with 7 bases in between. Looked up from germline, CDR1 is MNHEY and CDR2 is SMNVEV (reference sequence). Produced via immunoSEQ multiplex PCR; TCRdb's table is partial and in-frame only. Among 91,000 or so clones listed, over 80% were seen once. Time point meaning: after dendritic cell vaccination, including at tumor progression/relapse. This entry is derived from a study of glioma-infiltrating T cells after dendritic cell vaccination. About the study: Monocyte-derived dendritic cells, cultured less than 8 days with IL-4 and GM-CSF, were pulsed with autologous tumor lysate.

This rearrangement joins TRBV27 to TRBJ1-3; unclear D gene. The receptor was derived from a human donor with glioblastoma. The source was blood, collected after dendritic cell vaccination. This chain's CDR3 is CASRFISGNTIYF. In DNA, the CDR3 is TGTGCCAGCAGATTTATTTCTGGAAACACCATATATTTT.